The 16 T cell receptor beta chains below were found in one sample sequenced in a study of beta chain features in type 1 diabetes. Every isolated RNA sample was fully reverse transcribed, so sequencing captured expressed TCRB transcripts. TCRdb keeps only in-frame clones here, not all; method: immunoSEQ multiplex PCR. The top ten clones hold around 0.02% of a sample with 900,000 or so clones, roughly 15% of them seen once. Sequenced sample: naive CD4+ T cells from blood. These receptors originate from a young woman in good health.

There are a few counts of this clone. The chain has TRBV2 and TRBJ2-3; 14 bases are shared with TRBD2. After removal of 7 bases from V and 10 bases from J, the junction contained 10 bases not matched to a gene. The germline V gene has CDR1 SNHLY and CDR2 FYNNEI. CDR3 length: 15 residues. CDR3: CASIGRTSGRRAQYF. The CDR3 DNA sequence: TGTGCCAGCATTGGTCGGACTAGCGGGAGGAGGGCGCAGTATTTT.

This clone was recorded a few times. An end of the junction differs from the germline gene, which may be a read error. This rearrangement joins TRBV19 to TRBJ2-4, with a possible D match to TRBD2 (5 bases). CDR1 and CDR2 from the germline V gene are LNHDA and SQIVND (reference sequence). The CDR3 is made up of 15 amino acids. CDR3 in amino acids: CTSSTQHQDWGIQYF. CDR3 nucleotides: TGTACCAGTAGTACACAACATCAGGACTGGGGCATTCAGTACTTC.

This clone was counted only a few times. One end of the junction fails to match germline, which may point to a read error. The chain combines TRBV7-2 with TRBJ1-4; D gene ambiguous. The CDR3 has 13 amino acids. Germline V CDR1 and CDR2: SGHTA, FQGNSA. The CDR3 is CASSLGRRSVMSF. The CDR3 DNA sequence: TGTGCCAGCAGCTTAGGCCGCCGGTCGGTCATGTCGTTT.

V is TRBV5-1 and J is TRBJ2-5, with D perhaps TRBD2 (6 bases). In germline, CDR1 is SGHRS, CDR2 YFSETQ. This CDR3 has 13 amino acids. The V end was cut by 4 bases, the J end by 5 bases, with 12 bases between. CDR3 protein: CASSLTSSETQYF. The CDR3, as DNA: TGCGCCAGCAGCCTGACTAGTTCCGAGACCCAGTACTTC.

This clone showed up just a few times. This sequence joins TRBV28 and TRBJ2-2; no reliable D call. The germline CDR1 and CDR2 sequences are MDHEN and SYDVKM. The length of the CDR3 is 12 residues. V was shortened by 10 bases and J by 12 bases, with 18 bases between the two germline ends. The CDR3 nucleotides read TGTGCCACCCGTCCTTCGGCGGTGAAGCTGTTTTTT. Translating it yields CATRPSAVKLFF.

This clone was counted between two and nine times. The sample carries other DNA sequences with the same CDR3. This chain connects TRBV19 to TRBJ2-1; TRBD2 matches 11 bases. Germline CDR1 is LNHDA and CDR2 is SQIVND (reference sequence). The V and J ends lost 6 bases and 4 bases, in that order; junction bases with no gene match: 5. This CDR3 has 15 residues. The CDR3 bases are TGTGCCAGTAGCACCGGGACTAGCGGATACAATGAGCAGTTCTTC. Translating it yields CASSTGTSGYNEQFF.

This clone was found a few times. V is TRBV9 and J is TRBJ2-2; D gene uncertain. The V gene lost 0 bases and the J gene lost 1 base, with 7 bases spanning the gap. CDR3 length: 15 residues. Per the germline V gene, CDR1 is SGDLS and CDR2 is YYNGEE. CDR3 in DNA: TGTGCCAGCAGCGTAGACTTGATGAACACCGGGGAGCTGTTTTTT. It translates to CASSVDLMNTGELFF.

On this clone: This same CDR3 is encoded by further DNA sequences in the sample. This chain connects TRBV20-1 to TRBJ2-7, with 7 bases identical to TRBD2. The CDR3 has 11 residues. V lost 6 bases and J lost 2; bases outside the gene matches: 1. Germline CDR1 reads DFQATT; CDR2 reads SNEGSKA (reference sequence). CDR3 protein: CSAGTTYEQYF. In DNA form, the CDR3 reads TGCAGTGCCGGGACTACCTACGAGCAGTACTTC.

This clone was counted only a few times. The CDR3, as DNA: TGTGCCAGCAGCGTATCCCAGGGACTAGCGGGGGAAAATGAGCAGTTCTTC. Its protein product is CASSVSQGLAGENEQFF. The gene calls are TRBV9 and TRBJ2-1; 14 nucleotides match TRBD2. The CDR3 has 17 amino acids. With V trimmed by 1 base and J by 7 bases, 7 bases remained unmatched. Looked up from germline, CDR1 is SGDLS and CDR2 is YYNGEE.

This clone was seen more than once but under ten times. This sequence joins TRBV23-1 and TRBJ2-7, with 8 bases aligning to TRBD2. TRBV23-1 is annotated as an ORF whose role is uncertain. This CDR3 region has 16 residues. V was pared by 7 bases and J by 2 bases, with 13 bases of the junction left unmatched. In DNA form, the CDR3 reads TGCGCCAGCATGAGTCGGGGGGGCGGGTCGCCCTACGAGCAGTACTTC. This sequence encodes CASMSRGGGSPYEQYF.

CDR3 DNA: TGTGCCAGCATTTCGACAGACAAAAACATTCAGTACTTC. Its protein product is CASISTDKNIQYF. The V gene is TRBV28, the J gene TRBJ2-4, with TRBD1 as a possible D gene (5 bases). The CDR3 is 13 residues long. Germline V gives CDR1 MDHEN, CDR2 SYDVKM. Trimming shortened V by 7 bases and J by 3 bases, and 10 bases separated the two germline ends.

This clone was picked up a small number of times. The same CDR3 can be traced to other DNA sequences in this sample. The genes are TRBV28 and TRBJ2-1; D unresolved. The V gene's germline CDR1 is MDHEN and CDR2 SYDVKM. The CDR3 runs 12 residues. Deletions cut 3 bases from V and 3 bases from J, with 3 bases between. The CDR3 DNA follows: TGTGCCAGCAGTTTTAACTACAATGAGCAGTTCTTC. Protein: CASSFNYNEQFF.

As regards this clone: Other DNA sequences in the same sample also yield this CDR3. V and J are TRBV10-3 and TRBJ1-4; no clear D gene. Per germline, CDR1 ENHRY and CDR2 SYGVKD. The V and J ends lost 3 bases and 7 bases respectively, with 12 bases between them. The CDR3 has 14 amino acids. CDR3 residues: CAISETGSSEKLFF. Here the CDR3 DNA reads TGTGCCATCAGTGAAACCGGCTCAAGTGAAAAACTGTTTTTT.

In this sample, this clone turned up a few times. This rearrangement joins TRBV7-3 to TRBJ1-4; TRBD1 is a possible D gene (6 bases). The CDR3 consists of 16 residues. Germline loops: CDR1 SGHTA, CDR2 FQGTGA. With 2 bases removed from V and 7 bases from J, the gap between germline ends came to 17 bases. CDR3 sequence reads: CASSLRPRGPSEKLFF. The CDR3 coding sequence is TGTGCCAGCAGCTTACGGCCCAGGGGCCCAAGTGAAAAACTGTTTTTT.

This clone was observed a handful of times. The genes are TRBV28 and TRBJ2-5, with TRBD2 identical over 10 bases. CDR3 size: 16 residues. Losses at the gene ends were 4 bases for V and 4 bases for J; bases not matched to a gene: 9. Germline CDR1 is MDHEN and CDR2 is SYDVKM. CDR3 sequence (DNA): TGTGCCAGCAGTTCCTTTAGCGGGAGGTTCATAGAGACCCAGTACTTC. Translating it yields CASSSFSGRFIETQYF.

The genes are TRBV28 and TRBJ2-7; D might be TRBD1 or TRBD2, each matching 5 bases. V lost 4 bases, J lost 5 bases, and 15 bases lay in between. The CDR3 is made up of 14 amino acids. Germline V gene lookup returns CDR1 MDHEN and CDR2 SYDVKM. The CDR3 loop reads CASSSIPGANEQYF. The CDR3 DNA is TGTGCCAGCAGTTCAATTCCCGGGGCTAACGAGCAGTACTTC. Together with reference TRBV28 and TRBJ2-7, the CDR3 gives the full variable domain: DVKVTQSSRYLVKRTGEKVFLECVQDMDHENMFWYRQDPGLGLRLIYFSYDVKMKEKGDIPEGYSVSREKKERFSLILESASTNQTSMYLCASSSIPGANEQYFGPGTRLTVT.